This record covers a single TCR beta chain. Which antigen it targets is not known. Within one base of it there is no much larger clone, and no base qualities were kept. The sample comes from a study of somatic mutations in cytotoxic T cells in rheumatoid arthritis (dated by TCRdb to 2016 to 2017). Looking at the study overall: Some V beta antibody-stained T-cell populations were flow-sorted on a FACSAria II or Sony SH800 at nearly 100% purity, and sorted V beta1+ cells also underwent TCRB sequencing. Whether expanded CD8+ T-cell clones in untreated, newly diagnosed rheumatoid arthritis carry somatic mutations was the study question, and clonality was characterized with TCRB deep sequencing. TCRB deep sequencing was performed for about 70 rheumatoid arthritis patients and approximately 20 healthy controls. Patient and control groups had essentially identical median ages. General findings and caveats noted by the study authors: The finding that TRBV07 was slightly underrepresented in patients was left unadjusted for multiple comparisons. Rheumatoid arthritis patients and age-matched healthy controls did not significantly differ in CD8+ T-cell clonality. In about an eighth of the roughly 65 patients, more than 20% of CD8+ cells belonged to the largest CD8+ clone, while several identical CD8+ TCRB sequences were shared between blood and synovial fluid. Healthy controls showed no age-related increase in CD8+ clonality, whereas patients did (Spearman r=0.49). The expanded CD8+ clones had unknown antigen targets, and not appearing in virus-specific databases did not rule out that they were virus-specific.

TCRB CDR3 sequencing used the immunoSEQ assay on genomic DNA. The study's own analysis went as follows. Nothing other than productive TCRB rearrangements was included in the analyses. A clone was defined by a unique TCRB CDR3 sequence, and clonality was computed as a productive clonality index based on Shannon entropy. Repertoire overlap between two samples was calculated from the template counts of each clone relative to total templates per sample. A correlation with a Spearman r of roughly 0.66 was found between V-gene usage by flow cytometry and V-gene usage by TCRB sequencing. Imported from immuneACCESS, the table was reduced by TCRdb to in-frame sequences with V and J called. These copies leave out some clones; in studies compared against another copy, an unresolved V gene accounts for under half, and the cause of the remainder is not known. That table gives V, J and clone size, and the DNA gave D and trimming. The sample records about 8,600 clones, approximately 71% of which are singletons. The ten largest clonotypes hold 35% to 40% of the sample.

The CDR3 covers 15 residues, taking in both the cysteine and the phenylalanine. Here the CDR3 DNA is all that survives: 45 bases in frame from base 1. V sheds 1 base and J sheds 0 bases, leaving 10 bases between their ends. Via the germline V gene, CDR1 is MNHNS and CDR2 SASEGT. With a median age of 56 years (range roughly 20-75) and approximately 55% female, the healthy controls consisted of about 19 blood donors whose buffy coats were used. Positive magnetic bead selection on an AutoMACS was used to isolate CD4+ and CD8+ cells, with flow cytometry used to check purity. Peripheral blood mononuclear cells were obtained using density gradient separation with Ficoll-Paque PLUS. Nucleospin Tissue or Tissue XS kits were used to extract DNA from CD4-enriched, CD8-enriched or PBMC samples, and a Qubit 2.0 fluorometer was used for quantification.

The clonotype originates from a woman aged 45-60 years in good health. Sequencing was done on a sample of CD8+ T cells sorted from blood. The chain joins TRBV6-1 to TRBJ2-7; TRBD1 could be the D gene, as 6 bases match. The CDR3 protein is CASSEGGGSSYEQYF. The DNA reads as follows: TGTGCCAGCAGTGAAGGAGGGGGAAGCTCCTACGAGCAGTACTTC.